This is a list of T cell receptor beta chains from one sample in a study of cytomegalovirus exposure and HLA in healthy donors. Generated by immunoSEQ multiplex PCR, the TCRdb table keeps only in-frame clones and is missing some. The sample contains some 150,000 clones, around 82% of which appear only once. Sequencing was carried out using PBMCs. The receptors originated from a man over 45 in good health and CMV-seropositive. Each CDR3 is given with its conserved first and last residue. A D gene is named only where the DNA matches it firmly. A row's size may be missing; if present it is once, few, many or a size class.

-	TRBV7-8	TRBJ2-7	-	TGTGCCAGCAGCATACAGGTCTACGAGCAGTACTTC	CASSIQVYEQYF
-	TRBV19	TRBJ1-1	TRBD1	TGTGCCAGTAGTATAGCCGGGACAGGGGAGAAAGCTTTCTTT	CASSIAGTGEKAFF
-	TRBV5-1	TRBJ1-4	TRBD1	TGCGCCAGCAGCCTTGCCGGGACAGCCAATGAAAAACTGTTTTTT	CASSLAGTANEKLFF
-	TRBV7-3	TRBJ2-3	TRBD2	TGTGCCATTTCAACGATAAGGGCGAGCGGGAGGACCACAGATACGCAGTATTTT	CAISTIRASGRTTDTQYF
-	TRBV14	TRBJ1-2	TRBD1	TGTGCCAGCAGCCAAGGACAGGGTCATGGCTACACCTTC	CASSQGQGHGYTF
-	TRBV7-6	TRBJ2-7	-	TGTGCCAGCAGCCCCAGACAGGGAGGCTTCTACGAGCAGTACTTC	CASSPRQGGFYEQYF
-	TRBV10-3	TRBJ2-5	TRBD2	TGTGCCATCAGTGGGGTAGCGGGCCCTTACCAAGAGACCCAGTACTTC	CAISGVAGPYQETQYF
few	TRBV2	TRBJ2-1	-	TGTGCCAGCGGGAGGAACTCCTACAATGAGCAGTTCTTC	CASGRNSYNEQFF
-	TRBV7-3	TRBJ1-5	TRBD1	TGTGCCAGCAGCCCTACAGGGGGCCTTAATCAGCCCCAGCATTTT	CASSPTGGLNQPQHF
-	TRBV7-2	TRBJ2-2	TRBD2	TGTGCCAGCAGCTCCACTAGCGGGTGGGCCGCGGGCACCGGGGAGCTGTTTTTT	CASSSTSGWAAGTGELFF
-	TRBV2	TRBJ2-7	TRBD2	TGTGCCAGCAGCGAAGGGACTAGCGGGGCCCCCTACGAGCAGTACTTC	CASSEGTSGAPYEQYF
-	TRBV19	TRBJ1-2	TRBD1	TGTGCCAGTAGCCGATCCGGACAGGGTAACGCATTCGGCTACACCTTC	CASSRSGQGNAFGYTF
-	TRBV4-1	TRBJ2-5	TRBD2	TGCGCCAGCAGCCAGCCCTTCCGGCGGGGGGGCCAAGAGACCCAGTACTTC	CASSQPFRRGGQETQYF
-	TRBV6-5	TRBJ2-7	TRBD2	TGTGCCAGCAGTTTTCTAGCGGGGGAAAACTACGAGCAGTACTTC	CASSFLAGENYEQYF
-	TRBV9	TRBJ2-7	TRBD2	TGTGCCAGCAGCGGGGGCGCGCAAGCGGGGTACGAGCAGTACTTC	CASSGGAQAGYEQYF
-	TRBV6-5	TRBJ1-5	TRBD1	TGTGCCAGCAGTAGGGGGACAGGGAGTAATCAGCCCCAGCATTTT	CASSRGTGSNQPQHF
-	TRBV18	TRBJ2-1	-	TGTGCCAGCTCACCAGACAGGAACAATAACAATGAGCAGTTCTTC	CASSPDRNNNNEQFF
-	TRBV7-8	TRBJ2-1	TRBD1	TGTGCCAGCAGCTTCAGGACAGGGGTTAACAATGAGCAGTTCTTC	CASSFRTGVNNEQFF
-	TRBV28	TRBJ1-4	-	TGTGCCAGCAGTTCCGGACAGAGGGCAACTAATGAAAAACTGTTTTTT	CASSSGQRATNEKLFF
-	TRBV18	TRBJ2-6	-	TGTGCCAGCTCACCAGGGGCGTCTGGGGCCAACGTCCTGACTTTC	CASSPGASGANVLTF
-	TRBV6-6	TRBJ1-5	-	TGTGCCAGCAGTTACAGTGAGGTAGGATACAATCAGCCCCAGCATTTT	CASSYSEVGYNQPQHF
-	TRBV11-3	TRBJ2-1	-	TGTGCCAGCAGCTTATTAAGCGGTCCCTACAATGAGCAGTTCTTC	CASSLLSGPYNEQFF
-	TRBV30	TRBJ2-5	-	TGTGCCTGGAGTGGACTCGGCACGCGAGCGGAGACCCAGTACTTC	CAWSGLGTRAETQYF
-	TRBV7-2	TRBJ2-7	TRBD2	TGTGCCAGCAGTCCGACTAGCGGGGGAATCTACGAGCAGTACTTC	CASSPTSGGIYEQYF
-	TRBV7-2	TRBJ2-5	TRBD2	TGTGCCAGCAGCCGACTAGCGGGGGTCCAAGAGACCCAGTACTTC	CASSRLAGVQETQYF
-	TRBV6-5	TRBJ2-3	TRBD2	TGTGCCAGCAGTTCGGGACTAGCGGTCACAGATACGCAGTATTTT	CASSSGLAVTDTQYF
-	TRBV18	TRBJ1-1	-	TGTGCCAGCTCACCACGAGTATCAGGGGTCACTGAAGCTTTCTTT	CASSPRVSGVTEAFF
-	TRBV5-4	TRBJ1-1	TRBD1	TGTGCCAGCAGCCCCCAGGGGGGCTCTGAAGCTTTCTTT	CASSPQGGSEAFF
-	TRBV7-9	TRBJ2-7	-	TGTGCCAGCAAAAGGGCAGGGGAGAGTCCCACTACCGAGCAGTACTTC	CASKRAGESPTTEQYF
-	TRBV13	TRBJ1-2	TRBD1	TGTGCCAGCAGCTTCTCCCGACAGGGATACTATGGCTACACCTTC	CASSFSRQGYYGYTF
-	TRBV7-9	TRBJ2-1	-	TGTGCCAGCAGCTTAGATGCGCGCGATGAGCAGTTCTTC	CASSLDARDEQFF
-	TRBV2	TRBJ2-1	TRBD2	TGTGCCAGCAGAGGAGAGCGGGGGGCACACAATGAGCAGTTCTTC	CASRGERGAHNEQFF
-	TRBV4-2	TRBJ1-2	-	TGTGCCAGCAGCCAAGCAGCGGGTACTAACTATGGCTACACCTTC	CASSQAAGTNYGYTF
once	TRBV10-3	TRBJ1-3	-	TGTGCCATCAGTGCCCCAGTCTTGCTGGGCCAACCCTCTGGAAACACCATATATTTT	CAISAPVLLGQPSGNTIYF
-	TRBV28	TRBJ2-5	TRBD2	TGTGCCAGCAGTTCACCACAAGCCGGGACTAGCTTGGAGACCCAGTACTTC	CASSSPQAGTSLETQYF
-	TRBV28	TRBJ2-7	-	TGTGCCAGCAGTTTTACCCCCGGCTACGAGCAGTACTTC	CASSFTPGYEQYF
-	TRBV4-3	TRBJ2-5	-	TGCGCCAGCAGCCAAGAACCAGGGACTCAAGAGACCCAGTACTTC	CASSQEPGTQETQYF
-	TRBV4-3	TRBJ1-2	-	TGCGCCAGCAGCCAGAACAGGGCTGGCTACACCTTC	CASSQNRAGYTF
-	TRBV4-3	TRBJ1-5	-	TGCGCCAGCAGCCCTACAGGAAATAGCAATCAGCCCCAGCATTTT	CASSPTGNSNQPQHF
-	TRBV5-1	TRBJ2-7	-	TGCGCCAGCAGCTTGTTACAGGGCGGCCACGAGCAGTACTTC	CASSLLQGGHEQYF
once	TRBV7-2	TRBJ2-5	TRBD2	TGTGCCAGCAGCTTAGCGTTAGCGGGAGGAGCTGAGACCCAGTACTTC	CASSLALAGGAETQYF
-	TRBV4-1	TRBJ2-5	TRBD2	TGCGCCAGCAGCCCACAAGCGACTAGCGGGGGGGCGGAGACCCAGTACTTC	CASSPQATSGGAETQYF
-	TRBV4-1	TRBJ1-5	-	TGCTCCAGCAGCCAAGTTTTCATAGTTCATAGCAATCAGCCCCAGCATTTT	CSSSQVFIVHSNQPQHF
-	TRBV6-5	TRBJ2-7	-	TGTGCCAGCAGGGAGGGAACGCAATCCTACGAGCAGTACTTC	CASREGTQSYEQYF
few	TRBV7-8	TRBJ2-7	-	TGTGCCAGCAGCTCAGTCGAGGAGGAGCAGTACTTC	CASSSVEEEQYF
-	TRBV5-4	TRBJ2-1	-	TGTGCCAGCAGCTTGCCCCAGGGACTTTCCTACAATGAGCAGTTCTTC	CASSLPQGLSYNEQFF
-	TRBV28	TRBJ1-5	TRBD1	TGTGCCAGCAGTATTGGACAGGGAAGGCAGCCCCAGCATTTT	CASSIGQGRQPQHF
-	TRBV7-2	TRBJ2-2	TRBD2	TGTGCCAGCAGCCCGACGGGGGGGTCCACCGGGGAGCTGTTTTTT	CASSPTGGSTGELFF
-	TRBV7-9	TRBJ2-1	-	TGTGCCAGCAGCTTAGGGTATGGCAGGGCAATTCAGTTCTTC	CASSLGYGRAIQFF
-	TRBV6-1	TRBJ2-1	TRBD2	TGTGCCAGCAGACTAGCGGGCTTCAATGAGCAGTTCTTC	CASRLAGFNEQFF